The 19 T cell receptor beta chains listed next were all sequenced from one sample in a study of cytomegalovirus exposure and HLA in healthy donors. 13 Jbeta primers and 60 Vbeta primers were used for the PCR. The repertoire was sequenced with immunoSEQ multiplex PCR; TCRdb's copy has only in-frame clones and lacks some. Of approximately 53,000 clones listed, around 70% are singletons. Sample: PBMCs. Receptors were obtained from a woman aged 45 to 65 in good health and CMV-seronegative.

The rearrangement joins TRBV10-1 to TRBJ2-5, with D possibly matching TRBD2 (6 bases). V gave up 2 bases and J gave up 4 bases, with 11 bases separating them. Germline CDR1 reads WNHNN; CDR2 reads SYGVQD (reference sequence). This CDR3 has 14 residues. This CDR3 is CASSEGGPLETQYF. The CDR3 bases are TGCGCCAGCAGTGAGGGAGGGCCCTTAGAGACCCAGTACTTC.

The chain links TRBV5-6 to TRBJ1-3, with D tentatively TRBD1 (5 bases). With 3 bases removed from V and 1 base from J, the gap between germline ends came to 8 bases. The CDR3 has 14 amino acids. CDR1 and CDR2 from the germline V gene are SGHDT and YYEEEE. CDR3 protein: CASSSGGSGNTIYF. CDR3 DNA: TGTGCCAGCAGCTCGGGGGGTTCTGGAAACACCATATATTTT.

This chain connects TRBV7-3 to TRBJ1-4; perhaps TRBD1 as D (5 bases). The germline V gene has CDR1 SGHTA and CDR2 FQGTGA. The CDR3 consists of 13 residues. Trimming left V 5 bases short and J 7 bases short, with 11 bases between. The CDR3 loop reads CASSPSGGEKLFF. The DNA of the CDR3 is TGTGCCAGCAGCCCCTCGGGGGGTGAAAAACTGTTTTTT.

The CDR3 protein is CASSIDPRTSGGVHEQYF. In nucleotides, the CDR3 is TGTGCCAGTAGTATAGACCCACGGACTAGCGGGGGGGTCCACGAGCAGTACTTC. This sequence joins TRBV19 and TRBJ2-7, with 15 bases identical to TRBD2. Germline V lookup: CDR1 LNHDA, CDR2 SQIVND (reference sequence). This CDR3 region has 18 residues. Unmatched junction bases numbered 8, after V lost 0 bases and J lost 5 bases. Full variable domain (outside the CDR3, taken from reference TRBV19 and TRBJ2-7): DGGITQSPKYLFRKEGQNVTLSCEQNLNHDAMYWYRQDPGQGLRLIYYSQIVNDFQKGDIAEGYSVSREKKESFPLTVTSAQKNPTAFYLCASSIDPRTSGGVHEQYFGPGTRLTVT.

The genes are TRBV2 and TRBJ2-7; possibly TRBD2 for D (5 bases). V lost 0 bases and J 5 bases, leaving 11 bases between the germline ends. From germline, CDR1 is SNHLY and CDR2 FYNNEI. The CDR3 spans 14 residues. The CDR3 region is CASSEASGINEQYF. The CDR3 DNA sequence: TGTGCCAGCAGTGAAGCATCGGGGATCAACGAGCAGTACTTC.

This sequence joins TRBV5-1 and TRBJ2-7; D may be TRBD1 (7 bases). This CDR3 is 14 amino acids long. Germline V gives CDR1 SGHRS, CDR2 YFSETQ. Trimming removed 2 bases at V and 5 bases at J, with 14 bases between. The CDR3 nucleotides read TGCGCCAGCAGCTTCCAGGGGGGTGAGGACGAGCAGTACTTC. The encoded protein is CASSFQGGEDEQYF.

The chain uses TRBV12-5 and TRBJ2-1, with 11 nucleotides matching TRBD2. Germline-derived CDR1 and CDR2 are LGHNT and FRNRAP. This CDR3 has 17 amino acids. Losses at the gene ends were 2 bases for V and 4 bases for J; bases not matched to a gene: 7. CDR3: CASGLTIAGGLYNEQFF. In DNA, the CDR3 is TGTGCTAGTGGTTTGACTATAGCGGGAGGGTTGTACAATGAGCAGTTCTTC. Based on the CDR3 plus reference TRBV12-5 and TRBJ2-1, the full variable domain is DARVTQTPRHKVTEMGQEVTMRCQPILGHNTVFWYRQTMMQGLELLAYFRNRAPLDDSGMPKDRFSAEMPDATLATLKIQPSEPRDSAVYFCASGLTIAGGLYNEQFFGPGTRLTVL.

The CDR3 here is CASGGGTEAFF. As DNA, the CDR3 is TGTGCCAGCGGGGGGGGTACTGAAGCTTTCTTT. The chain uses TRBV9 and TRBJ1-1; tentatively, D is TRBD1 (5 bases). The CDR3 extends over 11 amino acids. Germline CDR1 is SGDLS and CDR2 is YYNGEE. Deletions cut 7 bases from V and 5 bases from J, with 9 bases between.

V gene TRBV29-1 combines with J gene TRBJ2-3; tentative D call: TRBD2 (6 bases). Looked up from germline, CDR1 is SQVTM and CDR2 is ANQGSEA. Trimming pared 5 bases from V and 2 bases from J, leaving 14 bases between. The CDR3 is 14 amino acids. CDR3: CSVPTSRITDTQYF. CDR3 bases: TGCAGCGTTCCTACTAGCAGAATCACAGATACGCAGTATTTT.

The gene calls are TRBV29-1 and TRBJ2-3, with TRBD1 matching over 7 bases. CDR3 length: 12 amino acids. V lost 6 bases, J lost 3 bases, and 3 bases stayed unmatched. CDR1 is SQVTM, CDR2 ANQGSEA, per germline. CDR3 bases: TGCAGCGTGGGGACAGAAACAGATACGCAGTATTTT. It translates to CSVGTETDTQYF.

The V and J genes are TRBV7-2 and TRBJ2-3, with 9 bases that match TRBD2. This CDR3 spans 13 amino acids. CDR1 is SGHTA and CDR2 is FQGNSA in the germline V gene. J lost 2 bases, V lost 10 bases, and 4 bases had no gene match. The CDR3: CATAGGYTDTQYF. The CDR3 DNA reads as TGTGCCACGGCGGGGGGGTACACAGATACGCAGTATTTT.

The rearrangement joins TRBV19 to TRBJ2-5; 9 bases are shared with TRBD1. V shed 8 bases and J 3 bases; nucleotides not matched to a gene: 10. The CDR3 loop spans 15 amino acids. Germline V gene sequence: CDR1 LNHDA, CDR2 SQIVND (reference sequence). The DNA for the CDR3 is TGTGCCAGTTCTCGGACAGGGGCGATTAAAGAGACCCAGTACTTC. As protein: CASSRTGAIKETQYF.

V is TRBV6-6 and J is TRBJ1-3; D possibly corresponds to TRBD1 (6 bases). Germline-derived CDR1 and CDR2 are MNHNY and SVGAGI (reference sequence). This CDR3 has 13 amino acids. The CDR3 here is CAGRTAGADTIYF. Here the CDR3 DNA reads TGTGCGGGTCGGACAGCGGGGGCGGACACCATATATTTT.

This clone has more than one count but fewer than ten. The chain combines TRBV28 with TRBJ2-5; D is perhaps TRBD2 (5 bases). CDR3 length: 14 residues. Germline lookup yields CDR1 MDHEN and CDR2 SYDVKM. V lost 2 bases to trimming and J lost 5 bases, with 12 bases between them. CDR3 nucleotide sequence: TGTGCCAGCAGTTTAGACGGGGTATGGGAGACCCAGTACTTC. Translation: CASSLDGVWETQYF.

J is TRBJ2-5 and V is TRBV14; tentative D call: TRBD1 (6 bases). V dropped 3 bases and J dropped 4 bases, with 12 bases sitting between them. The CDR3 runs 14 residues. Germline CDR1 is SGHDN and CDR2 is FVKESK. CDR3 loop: CASSHGGAGETQYF. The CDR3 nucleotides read TGTGCCAGCAGCCATGGGGGCGCGGGAGAGACCCAGTACTTC.

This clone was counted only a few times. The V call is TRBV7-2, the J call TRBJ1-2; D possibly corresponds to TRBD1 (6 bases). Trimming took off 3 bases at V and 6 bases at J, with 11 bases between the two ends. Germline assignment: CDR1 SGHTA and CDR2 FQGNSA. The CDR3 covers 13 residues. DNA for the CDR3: TGTGCCAGCAGCTTTCTTCAGGGGAATGGCTACACCTTC. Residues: CASSFLQGNGYTF.

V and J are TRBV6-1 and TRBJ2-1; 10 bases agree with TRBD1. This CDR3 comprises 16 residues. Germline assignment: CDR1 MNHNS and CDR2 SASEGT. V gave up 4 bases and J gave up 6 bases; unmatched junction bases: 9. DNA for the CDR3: TGTGCCAGCAGTGCGTTTGCCGGGACAGGGGCCAATGAGCAGTTCTTC. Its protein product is CASSAFAGTGANEQFF.

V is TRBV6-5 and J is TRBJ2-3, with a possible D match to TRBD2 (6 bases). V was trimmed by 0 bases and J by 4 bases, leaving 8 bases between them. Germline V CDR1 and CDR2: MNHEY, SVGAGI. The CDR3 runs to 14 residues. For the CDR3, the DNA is TGTGCCAGCAGTTACTCCTTAGCGGCAGATACGCAGTATTTT. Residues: CASSYSLAADTQYF.

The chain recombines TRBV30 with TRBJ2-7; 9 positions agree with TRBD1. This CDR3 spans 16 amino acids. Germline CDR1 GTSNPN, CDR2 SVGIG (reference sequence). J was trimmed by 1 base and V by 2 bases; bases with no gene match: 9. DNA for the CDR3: TGTGCCTGGAGTCCCTCGGGACAGGGAAAGTCCTACGAGCAGTACTTC. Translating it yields CAWSPSGQGKSYEQYF.